Described below is a single T cell receptor (beta chain) sequence and its context. Its antigen target is currently unknown. The listed sequencing device is Illumina HiSeq 2000. The TCR beta cDNA libraries were made using 5'RACE template switching, a step that added both a universal primer site and unique molecular identifiers. cDNA synthesis was primed from the TCR beta constant segment and was followed by two successive PCR amplification steps. The authors' analysis ran thus. MIGEC was used to demultiplex reads and group the reads by UMI, and MiTCR was used to assemble and quantify clonotypes. Only TCR cDNA sequences supported by at least two reads were kept to exclude erroneous sequences. The tcR package was used for downstream repertoire analysis, and clonotypes were matched between fractions using CDR3 nucleotide sequence together with V segment. Antigen specificity was annotated against VDJdb with VDJmatch, allowing one amino acid substitution in CDR3. With the reads reprocessed by TCRdb, a single entry stands for each CDR3 protein sequence and no DNA is reported. The V and J calls reflect TCRdb's pipeline rather than the authors' work. The table kept for this sample lists approximately 420,000 distinct CDR3 sequences. Around a tenth of the sample is in the top ten clones.

The record originates from a study of T cells expressing NK-cell markers (dated by TCRdb to the early 2020s). Broadly, across the study: Three sorted T-cell subsets (CD3+CD56+NKG2C+, CD3+CD56+NKG2C- and CD3+CD56-NKG2C+) from eight donors had their TCR beta-chain repertoires profiled. Among the eight sequenced donors, only one was HCMV-seronegative, while the other seven were HCMV-seropositive. The study sequenced eight donors, all healthy volunteers chosen at random: three men and five women. Illumina HiSeq 2000/2500, MiSeq or NextSeq was used to sequence libraries as 2 x 150 bp reads. What the work shows at the level of the full study, not this receptor alone: In roughly six donors, the dominant CD3+CD56+NKG2C+ clonotypes were among the top 10 CD8+ clonotypes and accounted for about 1.0-7.0% of CD8+ T cells. Those dominant clonotypes were again the most abundant among CD3+CD56-NKG2C+ cells in four donors, at 28.3-60.1%. Whether the expanded NKG2C-expressing T cell clones were specific for HCMV antigens remained unclear.

A commercial ELISA kit detecting HCMV-specific IgG in serum was used to determine HCMV serostatus. Peripheral blood mononuclear cells were isolated from blood by Ficoll density gradient centrifugation. CDR1 DFQATT and CDR2 SNEGSKA are derived from the germline V gene (reference sequence). The CDR3 runs 14 residues from the cysteine to the phenylalanine. There is no recorded DNA. Sequencing input: blood T cells: a sorted CD56 or NKG2C T cell subset, CD4+ or CD8+ T cells, or bulk PBMC T cells (not recorded which). This clonotype was sampled from a woman between 50 and 59 years old in good health. Donor details come from another sample of the same person, matched by shared clones. The chain is assembled from TRBV20-1 and TRBJ2-1; the D gene TCRdb calls, TRBD2, cannot be checked with no DNA. The CDR3 region reads CSARESLAGGPWFF.